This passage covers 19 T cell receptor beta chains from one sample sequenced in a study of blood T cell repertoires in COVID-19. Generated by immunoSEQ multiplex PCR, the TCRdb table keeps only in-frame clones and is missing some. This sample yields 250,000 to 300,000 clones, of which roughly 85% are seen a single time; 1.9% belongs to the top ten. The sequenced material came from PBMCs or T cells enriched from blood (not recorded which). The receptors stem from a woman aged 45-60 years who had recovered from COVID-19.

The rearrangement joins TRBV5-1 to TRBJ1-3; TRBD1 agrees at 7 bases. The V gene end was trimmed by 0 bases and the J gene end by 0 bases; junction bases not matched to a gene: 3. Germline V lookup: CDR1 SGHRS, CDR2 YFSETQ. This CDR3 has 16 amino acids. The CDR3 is CASSLAGTVSGNTIYF. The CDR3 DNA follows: TGCGCCAGCAGCTTGGCCGGGACAGTCTCTGGAAACACCATATATTTT.

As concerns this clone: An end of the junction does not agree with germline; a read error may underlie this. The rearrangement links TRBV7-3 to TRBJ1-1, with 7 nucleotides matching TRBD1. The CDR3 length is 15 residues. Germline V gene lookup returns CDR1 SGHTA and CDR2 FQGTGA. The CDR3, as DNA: TGTGCCAGCAGCCTAACCGGGACAGTGAACACTGAAGCTTTCTTT. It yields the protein CASSLTGTVNTEAFF.

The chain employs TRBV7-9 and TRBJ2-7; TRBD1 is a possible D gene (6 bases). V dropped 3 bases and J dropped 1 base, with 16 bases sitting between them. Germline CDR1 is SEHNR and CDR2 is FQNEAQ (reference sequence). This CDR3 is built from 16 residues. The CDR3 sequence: CASSLHSGTTSYEQYF. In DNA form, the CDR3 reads TGTGCCAGCAGCTTGCATTCCGGGACAACTTCCTACGAGCAGTACTTC.

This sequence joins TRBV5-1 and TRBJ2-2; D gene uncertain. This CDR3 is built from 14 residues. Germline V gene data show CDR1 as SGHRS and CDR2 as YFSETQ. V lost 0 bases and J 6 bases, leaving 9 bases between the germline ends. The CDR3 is CASSLAWASGELFF. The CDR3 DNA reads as TGCGCCAGCAGCTTGGCATGGGCATCCGGGGAGCTGTTTTTT.

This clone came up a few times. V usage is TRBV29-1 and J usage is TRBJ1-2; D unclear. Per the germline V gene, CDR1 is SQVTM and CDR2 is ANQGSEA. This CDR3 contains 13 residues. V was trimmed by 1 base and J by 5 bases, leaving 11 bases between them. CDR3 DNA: TGCAGCGTTGAAGGGGAGAACAGTTATGGCTACACCTTC. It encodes CSVEGENSYGYTF.

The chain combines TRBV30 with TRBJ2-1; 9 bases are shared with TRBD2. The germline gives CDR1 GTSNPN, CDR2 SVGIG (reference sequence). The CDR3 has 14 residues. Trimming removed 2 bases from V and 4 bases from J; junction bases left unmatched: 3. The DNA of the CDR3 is TGTGCCTGGAGTCCCGGACTAGCGTACAATGAGCAGTTCTTC. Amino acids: CAWSPGLAYNEQFF.

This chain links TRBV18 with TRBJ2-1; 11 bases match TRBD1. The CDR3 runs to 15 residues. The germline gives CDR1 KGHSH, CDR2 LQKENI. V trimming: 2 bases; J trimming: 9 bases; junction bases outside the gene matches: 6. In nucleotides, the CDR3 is TGTGCCAGCTCACCAGGACAGGGGGCGAGGGGTGAGCAGTTCTTC. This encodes CASSPGQGARGEQFF.

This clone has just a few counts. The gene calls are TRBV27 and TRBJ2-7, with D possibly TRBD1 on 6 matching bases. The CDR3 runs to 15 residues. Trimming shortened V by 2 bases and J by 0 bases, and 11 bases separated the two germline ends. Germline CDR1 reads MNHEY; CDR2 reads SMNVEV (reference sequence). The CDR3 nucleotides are TGTGCCAGCAGTTTAACAGGGTGGGGCTCCTACGAGCAGTACTTC. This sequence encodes CASSLTGWGSYEQYF.

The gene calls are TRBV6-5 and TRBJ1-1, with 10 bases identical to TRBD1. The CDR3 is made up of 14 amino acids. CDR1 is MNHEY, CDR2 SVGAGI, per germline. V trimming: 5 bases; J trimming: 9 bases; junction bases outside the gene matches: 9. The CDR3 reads CASSRMDRGWKAFF. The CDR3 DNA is TGTGCCAGCAGTCGAATGGACAGGGGGTGGAAAGCTTTCTTT.

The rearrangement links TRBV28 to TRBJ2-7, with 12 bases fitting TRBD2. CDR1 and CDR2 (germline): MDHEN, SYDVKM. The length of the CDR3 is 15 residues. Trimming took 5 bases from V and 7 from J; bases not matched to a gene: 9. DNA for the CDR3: TGTGCCAGCAGTCCCCCGACTAGCGGGAGTGGGGAGCAGTACTTC. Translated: CASSPPTSGSGEQYF.

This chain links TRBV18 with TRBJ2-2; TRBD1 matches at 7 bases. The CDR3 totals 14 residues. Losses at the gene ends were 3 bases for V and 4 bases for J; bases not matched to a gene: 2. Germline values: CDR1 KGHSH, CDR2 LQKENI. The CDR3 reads CASSPPGGTGELFF. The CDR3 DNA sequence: TGTGCCAGCTCACCGCCAGGGGGCACCGGGGAGCTGTTTTTT. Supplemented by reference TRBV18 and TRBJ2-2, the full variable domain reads NAGVMQNPRHLVRRRGQEARLRCSPMKGHSHVYWYRQLPEEGLKFMVYLQKENIIDESGMPKERFSAEFPKEGPSILRIQQVVRGDSAAYFCASSPPGGTGELFFGEGSRLTVL.

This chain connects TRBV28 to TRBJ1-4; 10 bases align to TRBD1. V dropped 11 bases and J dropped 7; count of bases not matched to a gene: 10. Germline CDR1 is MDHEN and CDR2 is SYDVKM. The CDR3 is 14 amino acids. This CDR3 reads CAGRSGTGAEKLFF. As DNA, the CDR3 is TGTGCCGGACGTTCCGGGACAGGGGCTGAAAAACTGTTTTTT.

CDR3 sequence (DNA): TGTGCCAGCAGTTTATCGGGACTAGCGGGAACGTTGGCCGGGGAGCTGTTTTTT. This gives the protein CASSLSGLAGTLAGELFF. V gene TRBV27 combines with J gene TRBJ2-2; 13 bases match TRBD2. CDR3 length equals 18 residues. Per the germline V gene, CDR1 is MNHEY and CDR2 is SMNVEV (reference sequence). V lost 0 bases to trimming and J lost 6 bases; unmatched junction nucleotides: 7.

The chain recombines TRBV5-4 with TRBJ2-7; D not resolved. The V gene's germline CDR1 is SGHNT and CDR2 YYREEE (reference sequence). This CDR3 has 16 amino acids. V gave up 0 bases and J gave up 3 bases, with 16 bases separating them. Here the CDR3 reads CASSLAKLPENYEQYF. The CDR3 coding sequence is TGTGCCAGCAGCTTGGCCAAACTCCCGGAGAACTACGAGCAGTACTTC. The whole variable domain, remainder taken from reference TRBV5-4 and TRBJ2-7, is ETGVTQSPTHLIKTRGQQVTLRCSSQSGHNTVSWYQQALGQGPQFIFQYYREEENGRGNFPPRFSGLQFPNYSSELNVNALELDDSALYLCASSLAKLPENYEQYFGPGTRLTVT.

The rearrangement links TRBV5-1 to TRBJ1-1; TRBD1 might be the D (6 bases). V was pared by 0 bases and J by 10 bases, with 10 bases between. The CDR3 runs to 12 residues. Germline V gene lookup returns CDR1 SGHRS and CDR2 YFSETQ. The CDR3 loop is CASSLGQDGAFF. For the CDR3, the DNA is TGCGCCAGCAGCTTGGGACAGGATGGAGCTTTCTTT.

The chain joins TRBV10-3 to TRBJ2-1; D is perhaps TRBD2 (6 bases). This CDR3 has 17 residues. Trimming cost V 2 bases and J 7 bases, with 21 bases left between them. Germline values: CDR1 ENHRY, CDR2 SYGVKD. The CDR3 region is CAISEVLGGILRNEQFF. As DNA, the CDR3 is TGTGCCATCAGTGAGGTCCTCGGGGGTATCCTACGAAATGAGCAGTTCTTC.

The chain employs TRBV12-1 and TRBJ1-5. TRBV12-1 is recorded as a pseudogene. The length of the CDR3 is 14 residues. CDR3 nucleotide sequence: TGTGCCAGCAGCTCCGGTACCAACAATCAGCCCCAGCATTTT. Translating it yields CASSSGTNNQPQHF.

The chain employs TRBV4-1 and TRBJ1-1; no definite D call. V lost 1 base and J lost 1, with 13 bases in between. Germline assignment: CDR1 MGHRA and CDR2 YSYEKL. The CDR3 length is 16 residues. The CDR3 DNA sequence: TGCGCCAGCAGCCAAGGGGCCCCCCTGCGGAACACTGAAGCTTTCTTT. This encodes CASSQGAPLRNTEAFF.

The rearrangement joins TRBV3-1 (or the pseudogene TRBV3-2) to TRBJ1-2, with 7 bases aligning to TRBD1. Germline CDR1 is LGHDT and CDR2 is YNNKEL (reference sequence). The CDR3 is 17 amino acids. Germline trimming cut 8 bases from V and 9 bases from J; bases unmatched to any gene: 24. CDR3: CASGLNLDRLGPNSYTF. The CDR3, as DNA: TGTGCCAGCGGCCTAAACCTGGACAGGTTAGGCCCGAATAGCTACACCTTC.